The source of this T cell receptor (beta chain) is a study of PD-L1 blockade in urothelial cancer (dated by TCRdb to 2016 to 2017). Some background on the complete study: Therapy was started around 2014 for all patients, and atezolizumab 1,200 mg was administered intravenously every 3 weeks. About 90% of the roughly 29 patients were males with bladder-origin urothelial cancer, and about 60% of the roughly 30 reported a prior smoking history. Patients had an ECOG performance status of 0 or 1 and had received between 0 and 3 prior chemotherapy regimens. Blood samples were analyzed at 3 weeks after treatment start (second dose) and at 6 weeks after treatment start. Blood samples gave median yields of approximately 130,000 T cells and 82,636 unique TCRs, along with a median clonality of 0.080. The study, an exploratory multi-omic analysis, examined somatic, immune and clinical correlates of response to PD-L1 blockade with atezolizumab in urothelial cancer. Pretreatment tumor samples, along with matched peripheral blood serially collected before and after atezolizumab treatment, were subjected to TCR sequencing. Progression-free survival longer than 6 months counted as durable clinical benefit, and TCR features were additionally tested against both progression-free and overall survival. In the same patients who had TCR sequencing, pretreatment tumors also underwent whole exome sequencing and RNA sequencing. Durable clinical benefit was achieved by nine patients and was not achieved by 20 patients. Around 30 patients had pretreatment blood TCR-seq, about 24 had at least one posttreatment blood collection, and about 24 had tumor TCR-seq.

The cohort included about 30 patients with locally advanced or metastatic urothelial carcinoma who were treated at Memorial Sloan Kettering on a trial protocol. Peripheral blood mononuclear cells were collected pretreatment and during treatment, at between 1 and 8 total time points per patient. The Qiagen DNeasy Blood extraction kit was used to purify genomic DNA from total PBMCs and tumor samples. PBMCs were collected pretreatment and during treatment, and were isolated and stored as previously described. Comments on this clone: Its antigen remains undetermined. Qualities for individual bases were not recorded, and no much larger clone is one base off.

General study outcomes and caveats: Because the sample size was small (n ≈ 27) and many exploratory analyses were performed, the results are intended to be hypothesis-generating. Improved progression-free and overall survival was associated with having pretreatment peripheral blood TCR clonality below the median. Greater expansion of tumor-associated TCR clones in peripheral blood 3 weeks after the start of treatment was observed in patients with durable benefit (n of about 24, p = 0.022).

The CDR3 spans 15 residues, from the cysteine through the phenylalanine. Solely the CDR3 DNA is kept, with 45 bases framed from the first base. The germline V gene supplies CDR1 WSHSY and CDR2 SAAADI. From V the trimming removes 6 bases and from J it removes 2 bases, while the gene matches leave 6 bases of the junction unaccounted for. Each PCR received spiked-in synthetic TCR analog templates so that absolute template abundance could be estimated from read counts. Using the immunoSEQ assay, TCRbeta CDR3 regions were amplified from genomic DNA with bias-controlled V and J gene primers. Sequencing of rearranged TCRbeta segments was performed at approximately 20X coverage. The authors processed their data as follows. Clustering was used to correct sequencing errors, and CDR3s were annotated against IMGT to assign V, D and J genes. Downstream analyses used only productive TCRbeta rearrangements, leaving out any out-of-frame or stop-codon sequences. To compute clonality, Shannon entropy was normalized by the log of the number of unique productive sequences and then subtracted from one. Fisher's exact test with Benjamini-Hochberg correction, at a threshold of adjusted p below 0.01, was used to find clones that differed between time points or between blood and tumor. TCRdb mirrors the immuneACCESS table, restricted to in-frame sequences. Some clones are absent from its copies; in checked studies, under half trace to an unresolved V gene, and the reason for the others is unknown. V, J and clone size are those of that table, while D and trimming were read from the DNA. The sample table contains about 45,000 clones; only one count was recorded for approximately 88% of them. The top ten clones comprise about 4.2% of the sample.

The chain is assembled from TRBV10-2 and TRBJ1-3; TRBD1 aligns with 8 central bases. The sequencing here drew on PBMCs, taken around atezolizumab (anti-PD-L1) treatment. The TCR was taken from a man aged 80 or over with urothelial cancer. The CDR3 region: CASRILQGAGNTIYF. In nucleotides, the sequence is TGCGCCAGCAGAATTTTACAGGGGGCTGGAAACACCATATATTTT.